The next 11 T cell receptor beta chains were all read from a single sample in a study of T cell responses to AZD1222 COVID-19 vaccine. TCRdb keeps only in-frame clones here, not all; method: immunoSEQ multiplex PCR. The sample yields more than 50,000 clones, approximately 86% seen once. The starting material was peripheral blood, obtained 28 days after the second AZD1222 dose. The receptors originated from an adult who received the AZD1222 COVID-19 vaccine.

The CDR3 nucleotides read TGCGCCAGCAGCTTGGGGACGACAGGTCCCCAGTACTTC. Translation: CASSLGTTGPQYF. The rearrangement links TRBV5-1 to TRBJ2-5, with D tentatively TRBD1 (6 bases). Germline CDR1 reads SGHRS; CDR2 reads YFSETQ. CDR3 length equals 13 residues. The V and J ends lost 0 bases and 9 bases respectively, with 12 bases between them.

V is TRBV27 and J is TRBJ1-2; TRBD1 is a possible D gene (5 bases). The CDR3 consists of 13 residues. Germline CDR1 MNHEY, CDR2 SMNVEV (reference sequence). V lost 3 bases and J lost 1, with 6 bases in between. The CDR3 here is CASSFQGNYGYTF. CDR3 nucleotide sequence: TGTGCCAGCAGTTTCCAGGGTAACTATGGCTACACCTTC.

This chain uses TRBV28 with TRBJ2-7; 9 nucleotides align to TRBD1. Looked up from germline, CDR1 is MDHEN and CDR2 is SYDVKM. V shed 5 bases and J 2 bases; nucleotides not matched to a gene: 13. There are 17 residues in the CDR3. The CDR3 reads CASSALRTGAHPYEQYF. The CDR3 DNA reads TGTGCCAGCAGTGCCCTACGGACAGGGGCTCATCCCTACGAGCAGTACTTC.

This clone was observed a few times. The CDR3 nucleotides are TGTGCCAGCAAAGAGGGTCCCGCAACTAATGAAAAACTGTTTTTT. This gives the protein CASKEGPATNEKLFF. This chain uses TRBV2 with TRBJ1-4; D gene uncertain. Per germline, CDR1 SNHLY and CDR2 FYNNEI. V dropped 7 bases and J dropped 0 bases, with 12 bases sitting between them. The CDR3 loop spans 15 amino acids.

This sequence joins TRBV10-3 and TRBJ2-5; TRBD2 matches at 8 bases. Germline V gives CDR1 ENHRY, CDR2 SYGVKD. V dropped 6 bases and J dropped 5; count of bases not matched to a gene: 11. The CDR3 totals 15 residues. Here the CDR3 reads CAISETSGGGETQYF. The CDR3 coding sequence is TGTGCCATCAGCGAAACTAGCGGAGGTGGGGAGACCCAGTACTTC.

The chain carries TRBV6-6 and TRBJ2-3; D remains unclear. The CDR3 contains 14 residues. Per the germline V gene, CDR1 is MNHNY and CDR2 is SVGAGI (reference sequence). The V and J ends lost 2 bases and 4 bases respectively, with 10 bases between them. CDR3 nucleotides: TGTGCCAGCAGTTACCTAAGCTCGGCAGATACGCAGTATTTT. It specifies CASSYLSSADTQYF.

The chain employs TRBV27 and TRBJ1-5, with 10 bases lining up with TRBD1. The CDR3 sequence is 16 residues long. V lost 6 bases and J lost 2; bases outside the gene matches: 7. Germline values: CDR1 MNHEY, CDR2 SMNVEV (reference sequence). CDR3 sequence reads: CASSRQGASGNQPQHF. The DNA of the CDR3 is TGTGCCAGCAGCCGACAGGGGGCGAGTGGCAATCAGCCCCAGCATTTT.

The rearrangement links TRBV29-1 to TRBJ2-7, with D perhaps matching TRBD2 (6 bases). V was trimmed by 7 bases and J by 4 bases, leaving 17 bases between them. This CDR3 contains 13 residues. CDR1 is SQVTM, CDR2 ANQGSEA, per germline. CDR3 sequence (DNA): TGCAGCGCCGGGGGTCGGTGGGAATACGAGCAGTACTTC. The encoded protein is CSAGGRWEYEQYF.

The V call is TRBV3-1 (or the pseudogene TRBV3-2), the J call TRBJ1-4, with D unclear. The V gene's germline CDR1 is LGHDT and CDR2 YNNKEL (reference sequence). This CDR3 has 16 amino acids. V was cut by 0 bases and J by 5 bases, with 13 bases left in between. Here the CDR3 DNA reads TGTGCCAGCAGCCAAGATACGGGCAGGATAAATGAAAAACTGTTTTTT. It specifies CASSQDTGRINEKLFF.

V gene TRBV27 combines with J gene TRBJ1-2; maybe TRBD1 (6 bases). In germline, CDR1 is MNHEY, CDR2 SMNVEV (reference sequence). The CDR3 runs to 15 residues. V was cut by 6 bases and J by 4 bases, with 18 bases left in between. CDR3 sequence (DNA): TGTGCCAGCAGGGATCCGATCAGGGGAACCTATGGCTACACCTTC. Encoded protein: CASRDPIRGTYGYTF.

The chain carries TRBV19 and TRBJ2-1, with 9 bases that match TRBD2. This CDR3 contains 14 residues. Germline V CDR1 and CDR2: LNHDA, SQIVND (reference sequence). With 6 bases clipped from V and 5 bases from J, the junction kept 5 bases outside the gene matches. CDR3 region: CASSLREGHNEQFF. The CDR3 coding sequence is TGTGCCAGTAGCCTGCGGGAGGGCCACAATGAGCAGTTCTTC.